A single T cell receptor beta chain is shown here with its context. Method: immunoSEQ multiplex PCR; TCRdb's copy keeps in-frame clones and lacks some. This table holds approximately 94,000 clones, 90% to 97% found once. The sample belongs to a study of technical replicates of blood from several donors. CDR1 is SEHNR and CDR2 is FQNEAQ in the germline V gene (reference sequence). V was pared by 1 base and J by 6 bases, with 16 bases between. The CDR3 covers 15 residues. Source material: T cells isolated from PBMCs. The sequence derives from a human donor in good health. The chain carries TRBV7-9 and TRBJ2-7; TRBD1 might be the D (6 bases). The DNA of the CDR3 is TGTGCCAGCAGCTTAGTGGGCAGGGGAGAGGCCGAGCAGTACTTC. It is translated as CASSLVGRGEAEQYF.